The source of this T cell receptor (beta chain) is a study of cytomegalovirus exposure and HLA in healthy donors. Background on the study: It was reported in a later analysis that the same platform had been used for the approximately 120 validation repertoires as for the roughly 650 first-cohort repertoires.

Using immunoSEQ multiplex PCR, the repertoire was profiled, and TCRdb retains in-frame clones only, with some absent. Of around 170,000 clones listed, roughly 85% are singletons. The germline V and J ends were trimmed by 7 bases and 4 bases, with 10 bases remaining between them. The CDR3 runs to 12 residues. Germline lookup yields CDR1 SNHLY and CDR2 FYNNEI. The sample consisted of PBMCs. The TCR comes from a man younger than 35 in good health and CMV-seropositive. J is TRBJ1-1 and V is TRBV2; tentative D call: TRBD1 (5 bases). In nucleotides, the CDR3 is TGTGCCAGCAACCAGGGATCCACTGAAGCTTTCTTT. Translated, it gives CASNQGSTEAFF. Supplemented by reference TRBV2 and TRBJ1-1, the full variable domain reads EPEVTQTPSHQVTQMGQEVILRCVPISNHLYFYWYRQILGQKVEFLVSFYNNEISEKSEIFDDQFSVERPDGSNFTLKIRSTKLEDSAMYFCASNQGSTEAFFGQGTRLTVV.